This is a list of T cell receptor beta chains from one sample in a study of cytomegalovirus exposure and HLA in healthy donors. Only in-frame clones appear in the TCRdb table, and some are missing; sequencing was by immunoSEQ multiplex PCR. The sample carries about 170,000 clones, 75% recorded once. Sequenced input: PBMCs. The origin of the receptors is a woman in her fifties or sixties in good health and CMV-seropositive. Each CDR3 is given with its conserved first and last residue. A D gene is named only where the DNA matches it firmly.

d_call | j_call | v_call | cdr3_aa
. | TRBJ1-4 | TRBV7-9 | CASSLESRSLFF
TRBD1 | TRBJ1-6 | TRBV7-9 | CASRGTGRSPLHF
TRBD1 | TRBJ1-2 | TRBV2 | CASSPPGQGYYGYTF
. | TRBJ1-2 | TRBV27 | CASSLMAGINYGYTF
. | TRBJ1-1 | TRBV18 | CASSSEVGTEAFF
. | TRBJ1-3 | TRBV18 | CASSLQDTSSGNTIYF
TRBD2 | TRBJ2-3 | TRBV5-4 | CASSLGLAATDTQYF
. | TRBJ2-1 | TRBV10-1 | CASIQGWNEQFF
. | TRBJ1-1 | TRBV19 | CASSIGTGTEAFF
. | TRBJ1-5 | TRBV4-1 | CASSQSGNRNQPQHF
. | TRBJ2-6 | TRBV5-1 | CASSLEALSGANVLTF
. | TRBJ1-5 | TRBV2 | CASSGRGDQPQHF
TRBD1 | TRBJ1-2 | TRBV7-9 | CATTPTGLIWGYTF
. | TRBJ1-5 | TRBV6-6 | CASTSTSLQPQHF
. | TRBJ1-2 | TRBV5-1 | CASSLGANLHIYGYTF
. | TRBJ1-6 | TRBV6-1 | CASRQELNSPLHF
. | TRBJ1-2 | TRBV29-1 | CSVSIGKDNYGYTF
. | TRBJ2-5 | TRBV18 | CASSRGDETQYF
TRBD2 | TRBJ2-5 | TRBV2 | CASSTGLAGAGETQYF
TRBD2 | TRBJ2-3 | TRBV5-1 | CASSLASGGIDTQYF
. | TRBJ1-6 | TRBV9 | CASSVGSSYNSPLHF
. | TRBJ2-4 | TRBV2 | CASSEGRSGIQYF
TRBD1 | TRBJ2-7 | TRBV25-1 | CASRGQDSYEQYF
. | TRBJ2-1 | TRBV6-1 | CASSEIGIGATRNEQFF
TRBD1 | TRBJ2-7 | TRBV9 | CASSAPGQGANEQYF
. | TRBJ2-3 | TRBV7-2 | CASSLEVSLGTQYF
TRBD1 | TRBJ1-5 | TRBV2 | CASSQQGADQPQHF
TRBD2 | TRBJ2-2 | TRBV10-3 | CAAKEGTSGGLNTGELFF
. | TRBJ2-7 | TRBV5-1 | CASSLFADSYEQYF
. | TRBJ2-7 | TRBV2 | CASRARGYEQYF
TRBD1 | TRBJ1-1 | TRBV5-6 | CASSLQGGEAFF
TRBD1 | TRBJ2-7 | TRBV2 | CASRDRVEQYF
TRBD2 | TRBJ2-5 | TRBV2 | CASTMGLAVGTQYF
TRBD1 | TRBJ2-7 | TRBV7-9 | CSSSPRTGLPYEQYF
. | TRBJ1-4 | TRBV2 | CASSENNGGEKLFF
TRBD2 | TRBJ2-1 | TRBV19 | CASSISAGGYNEQFF
. | TRBJ1-1 | TRBV27 | CASNNEGLGGTEAFF
TRBD1 | TRBJ1-2 | TRBV5-1 | CASSSTTGTGDGYTF
TRBD1 | TRBJ2-3 | TRBV2 | CASSDGPGTGGTDTQYF
. | TRBJ2-1 | TRBV2 | CASSVERGEQFF
. | TRBJ1-2 | TRBV25-1 | CASSDSRASAGYTF
. | TRBJ2-3 | TRBV9 | CASSVETGVNTDTQYF
TRBD1 | TRBJ2-7 | TRBV7-9 | CASSHGRTGAYEQYF
TRBD1 | TRBJ2-1 | TRBV7-3 | CASSTTGGSYNEQFF